Only a few counts were recorded for the clone carrying this TCR beta chain. This CDR3 comprises 11 residues. V gave up 5 bases and J gave up 4 bases, with 6 bases separating them. Looked up from germline, CDR1 is DFQATT and CDR2 is SNEGSKA (reference sequence). This entry belongs to a study of OX40 agonist ivuxolimab in advanced cancers. This table comes from immunoSEQ multiplex PCR, and its TCRdb copy is limited to in-frame clones, with some not included. This table holds roughly 98,000 clones, approximately 80% found once. The specimen was CD4+ or CD8+ T cells sorted from blood, collected in a trial of the OX40 agonist ivuxolimab. This TCR was sampled from an adult with an advanced solid tumor such as melanoma, head and neck, liver or kidney cancer. This chain connects TRBV20-1 to TRBJ1-3, with unresolved D. The CDR3 nucleotides read TGCAGTGCTTGGGCCGGAAACACCATATATTTT. Translated, it gives CSAWAGNTIYF.